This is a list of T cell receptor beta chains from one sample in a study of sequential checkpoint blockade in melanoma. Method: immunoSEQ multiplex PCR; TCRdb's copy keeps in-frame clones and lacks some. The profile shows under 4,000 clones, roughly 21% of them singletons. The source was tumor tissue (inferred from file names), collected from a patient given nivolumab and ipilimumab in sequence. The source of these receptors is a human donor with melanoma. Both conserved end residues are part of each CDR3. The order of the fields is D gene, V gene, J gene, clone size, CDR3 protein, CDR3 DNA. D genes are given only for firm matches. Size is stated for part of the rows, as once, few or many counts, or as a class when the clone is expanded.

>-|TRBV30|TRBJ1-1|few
CAWKVRGFDGTEAFF
TGTGCCTGGAAGGTTAGGGGCTTTGATGGCACTGAAGCTTTCTTT
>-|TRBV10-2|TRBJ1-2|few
CASSETANYGYTF
TGCGCCAGCAGTGAGACAGCTAACTATGGCTACACCTTC
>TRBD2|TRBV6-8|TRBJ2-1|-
CASSYSGGSGGNEQFF
TGTGCCAGCAGTTACTCCGGCGGATCGGGGGGCAATGAGCAGTTCTTC
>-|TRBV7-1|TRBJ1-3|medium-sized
CASSSSVYPQLGPERILSGNTIYF
TGTGCCAGCAGCTCCTCTGTTTACCCCCAATTAGGACCCGAACGTATACTCTCTGGAAACACCATATATTTT
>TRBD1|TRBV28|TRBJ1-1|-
CASSPTGDPYQNTEAFF
TGTGCCAGCAGTCCTACAGGGGACCCATACCAGAACACTGAAGCTTTCTTT
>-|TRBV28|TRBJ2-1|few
CASSLGEGINEQFF
TGTGCCAGCAGTTTGGGAGAAGGAATAAATGAGCAGTTCTTC
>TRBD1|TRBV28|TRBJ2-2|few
CASSIIRGGVSGELFF
TGTGCCAGCAGCATTATACGAGGGGGCGTATCCGGGGAGCTGTTTTTT
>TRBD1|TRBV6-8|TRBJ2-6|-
CATRGDRGSGANVLTF
TGTGCCACACGGGGGGACAGGGGATCTGGGGCCAACGTCCTGACTTTC
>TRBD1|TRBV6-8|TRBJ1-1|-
CASRLDRGFENTEAFF
TGTGCCAGCAGACTAGACAGGGGCTTCGAGAACACTGAAGCTTTCTTT
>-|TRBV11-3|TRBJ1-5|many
CASSLVNSNQPQHF
TGTGCCAGCAGCTTAGTAAATAGCAATCAGCCCCAGCATTTT
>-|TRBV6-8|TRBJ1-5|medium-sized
CASSYSMGSQPQHF
TGTGCCAGCAGTTACTCGATGGGCAGTCAGCCCCAGCATTTT
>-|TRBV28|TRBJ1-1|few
CASRPQGRRSNTEAFF
TGTGCCAGCAGGCCACAGGGACGCAGGTCGAACACTGAAGCTTTCTTT
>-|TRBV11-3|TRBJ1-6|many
CASSFRDRNSPLHF
TGTGCCAGCAGCTTCCGGGACCGAAATTCACCCCTCCACTTT
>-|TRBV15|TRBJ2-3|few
CATSRVGTTDTQYF
TGTGCCACCAGCAGAGTCGGGACCACAGATACGCAGTATTTT
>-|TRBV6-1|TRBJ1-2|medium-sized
CASSEVHAGSNYGYTF
TGTGCCAGCAGTGAAGTTCATGCAGGGAGTAACTATGGCTACACCTTC
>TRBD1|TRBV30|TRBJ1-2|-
CAWRPTLYPGQWYGYTF
TGTGCCTGGAGACCCACCCTCTACCCGGGACAGTGGTATGGCTACACCTTC
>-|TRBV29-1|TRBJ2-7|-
CSVEDPGATNSYEQYF
TGCAGCGTTGAAGATCCGGGGGCTACAAACTCCTACGAGCAGTACTTC
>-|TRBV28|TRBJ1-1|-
CASSLIQGGRTEAFF
TGTGCCAGCAGTTTAATACAGGGAGGGCGGACTGAAGCTTTCTTT
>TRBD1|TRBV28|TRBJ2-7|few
CASRPQGASYEQYF
TGTGCCAGCAGGCCTCAGGGGGCCTCCTACGAGCAGTACTTC
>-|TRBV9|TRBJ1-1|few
CASSVGQDEAFF
TGTGCCAGCAGCGTAGGACAGGATGAAGCTTTCTTT
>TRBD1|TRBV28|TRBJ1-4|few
CASRLTGGRGADEKLFF
TGTGCCAGCAGGCTTACAGGGGGACGGGGAGCTGATGAAAAACTGTTTTTT
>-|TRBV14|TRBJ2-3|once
CASSQGRYVDTQYF
TGTGCCAGCAGCCAAGGGAGATATGTAGATACGCAGTATTTT
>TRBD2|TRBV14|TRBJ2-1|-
CASSLERGGWSEQFF
TGTGCCAGCAGCCTCGAGCGGGGGGGCTGGAGTGAGCAGTTCTTC
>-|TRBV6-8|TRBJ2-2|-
CASSYVEDTGELFF
TGTGCCAGCAGTTACGTGGAGGACACCGGGGAGCTGTTTTTT
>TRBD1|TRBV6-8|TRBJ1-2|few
CAIRLGTGGLREQGYTF
TGTGCCATCAGGCTGGGAACAGGGGGCCTGAGGGAACAGGGCTACACCTTC
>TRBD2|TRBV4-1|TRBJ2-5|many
CASSLHPGGGLETQYF
TGCGCCAGCAGCCTTCACCCTGGCGGGGGTCTTGAGACCCAGTACTTC
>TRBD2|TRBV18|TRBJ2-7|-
CASSAGALSYEQYF
TGTGCCAGCTCCGCGGGAGCCCTCTCCTACGAGCAGTACTTC
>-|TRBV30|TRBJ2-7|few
CAWCKGVGRYEQYF
TGTGCCTGGTGTAAGGGAGTGGGTCGATACGAGCAGTACTTC
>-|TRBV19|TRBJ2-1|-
CASSRNTAIRGNEQFF
TGTGCCAGTAGTAGGAATACAGCGATCAGGGGAAATGAGCAGTTCTTC
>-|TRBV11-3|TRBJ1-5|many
CASSLGRAYNQPQHF
TGTGCCAGCAGCTTAGGAAGAGCTTACAATCAGCCCCAGCATTTT
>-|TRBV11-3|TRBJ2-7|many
CASSLDGQLYEQYF
TGTGCCAGCAGCTTGGATGGACAGCTCTACGAGCAGTACTTC
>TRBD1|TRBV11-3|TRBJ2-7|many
CASSLEGQGILEQYF
TGTGCCAGCAGCTTAGAGGGACAGGGAATTCTCGAGCAGTACTTC
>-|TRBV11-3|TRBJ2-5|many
CASSLPSGYQETQYF
TGTGCCAGCAGCTTACCTTCCGGGTACCAAGAGACCCAGTACTTC
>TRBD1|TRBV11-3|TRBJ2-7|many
CASSFRPDRAYEQYF
TGTGCCAGCAGCTTTCGTCCGGACAGGGCCTACGAGCAGTACTTC
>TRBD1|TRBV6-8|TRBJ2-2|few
CATGQGAERTGELFF
TGTGCCACGGGACAGGGGGCCGAGAGAACCGGGGAGCTGTTTTTT
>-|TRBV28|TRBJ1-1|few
CASSFEISSTEAFF
TGTGCCAGCAGTTTTGAGATTTCTTCCACTGAAGCTTTCTTT
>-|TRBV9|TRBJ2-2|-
CASSVAAGTGELFF
TGTGCCAGCAGCGTAGCCGCCGGAACCGGGGAGCTGTTTTTT
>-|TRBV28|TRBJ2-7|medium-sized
CASSPRVAHEQYF
TGTGCCAGCAGTCCCCGGGTTGCCCACGAGCAGTACTTC
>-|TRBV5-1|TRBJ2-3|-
CASSLDGTSTDTQYF
TGCGCCAGCAGCTTGGACGGGACTAGCACAGATACGCAGTATTTT
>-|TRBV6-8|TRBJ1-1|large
CASSSSGAEAFF
TGTGCCAGCAGTTCCTCGGGGGCTGAAGCTTTCTTT
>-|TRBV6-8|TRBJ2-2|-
CASSYTTGAGELFF
TGTGCCAGCAGTTACACGACAGGCGCCGGGGAGCTGTTTTTT
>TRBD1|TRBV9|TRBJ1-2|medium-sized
CASSDTGGTYGYTF
TGTGCCAGCAGCGATACAGGGGGAACTTATGGCTACACCTTC
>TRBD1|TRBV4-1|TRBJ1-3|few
CASSSGTGAPSGNTIYF
TGCGCCAGCAGCTCCGGGACAGGAGCACCTTCTGGAAACACCATATATTTT
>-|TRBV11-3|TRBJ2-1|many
CASSLGGGESSYNEQFF
TGTGCCAGCAGCTTAGGCGGCGGGGAGAGCTCCTACAATGAGCAGTTCTTC
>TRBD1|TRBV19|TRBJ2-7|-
CASSRQGYEQYF
TGTGCCAGTAGTAGACAGGGCTACGAGCAGTACTTC
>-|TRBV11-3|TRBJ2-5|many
CASSSRPRGPETQYF
TGTGCCAGCAGCTCCCGCCCCCGGGGGCCCGAGACCCAGTACTTC
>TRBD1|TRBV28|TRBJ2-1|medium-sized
CASSLFPGQGTNEQFF
TGTGCCAGCAGTTTGTTCCCGGGACAGGGAACGAATGAGCAGTTCTTC
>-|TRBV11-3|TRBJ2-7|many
CASSLGGVGYEQYF
TGTGCCAGCAGCTTAGGTGGTGTGGGCTACGAGCAGTACTTC
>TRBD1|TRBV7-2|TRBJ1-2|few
CASSNRGQGGYTF
TGTGCCAGCAGCAACAGGGGGCAAGGTGGCTACACCTTC
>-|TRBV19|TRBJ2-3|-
CASRLQGSTDTQYF
TGTGCCAGTAGATTGCAGGGGAGCACAGATACGCAGTATTTT
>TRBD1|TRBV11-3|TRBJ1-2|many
CASSFFLGGDYGYTF
TGTGCCAGCAGCTTTTTCCTAGGGGGCGACTATGGCTACACCTTC
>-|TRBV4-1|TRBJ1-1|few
CASSRPDRENTEAFF
TGCGCCAGCAGCCGGCCGGACAGAGAGAACACTGAAGCTTTCTTT
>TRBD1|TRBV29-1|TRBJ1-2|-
CSAFSGQTNYGYTF
TGCAGCGCCTTCTCGGGACAGACTAACTATGGCTACACCTTC
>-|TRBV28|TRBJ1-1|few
CASRPMTQNTEAFF
TGTGCCAGCAGGCCGATGACACAGAACACTGAAGCTTTCTTT
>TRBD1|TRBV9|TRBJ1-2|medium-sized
CASNLGQGTVYGYTF
TGTGCCAGCAACCTAGGACAGGGGACAGTCTATGGCTACACCTTC
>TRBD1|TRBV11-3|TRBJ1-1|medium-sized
CASSLPQGANTEAFF
TGTGCCAGCAGCTTACCCCAGGGGGCGAACACTGAAGCTTTCTTT
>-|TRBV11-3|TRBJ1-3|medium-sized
CASSSPTASGNTIYF
TGTGCCAGCAGCTCCCCCACCGCCTCTGGAAACACCATATATTTT
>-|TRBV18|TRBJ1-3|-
CASSNPWDNSGNTIYF
TGTGCCAGCTCCAACCCTTGGGACAACTCTGGAAACACCATATATTTT